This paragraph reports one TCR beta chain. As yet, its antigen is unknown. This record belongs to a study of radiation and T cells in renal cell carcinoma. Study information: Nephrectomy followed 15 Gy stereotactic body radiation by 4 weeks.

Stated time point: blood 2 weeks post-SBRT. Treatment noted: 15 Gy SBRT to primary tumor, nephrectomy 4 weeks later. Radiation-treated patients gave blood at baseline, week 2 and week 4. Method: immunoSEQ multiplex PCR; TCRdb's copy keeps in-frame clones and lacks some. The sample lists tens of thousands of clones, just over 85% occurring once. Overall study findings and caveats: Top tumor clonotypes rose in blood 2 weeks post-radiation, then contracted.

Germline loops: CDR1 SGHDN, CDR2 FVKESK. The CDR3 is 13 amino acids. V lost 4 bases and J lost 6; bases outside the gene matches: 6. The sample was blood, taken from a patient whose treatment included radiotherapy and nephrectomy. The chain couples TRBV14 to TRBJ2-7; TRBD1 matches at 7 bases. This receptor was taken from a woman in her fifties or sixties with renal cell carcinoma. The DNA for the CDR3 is TGTGCCAGCAGCCCTGGGACAGATAGCGAGCAGTACTTC. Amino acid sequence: CASSPGTDSEQYF.